This T cell receptor (beta chain) derives from a study of T-cell reconstitution after alpha-beta-depleted transplantation in children. About this clonotype: Its antigen remains unidentified. Sequence at one end of the junction differs from germline and may be a read error.

The CDR3 length is 15 residues. A library of TCRbeta sequences, prepared with unique molecular identifiers, was generated. Each CDR3 protein gets one entry after TCRdb re-called the PCR reads with MiXCR. The sample lists a few hundred thousand distinct CDR3 sequences; about 9.9% were seen once. Broader study findings: In patients about two months after transplant, alpha-beta T cells reportedly arose from several hundred expanded graft clones. T-cell counts and diversity were attributed mostly to newly produced T cells one year after transplant.

The clonotype comes from a male patient between 2 and 10 years old who had a stem cell transplant for chronic granulomatous disease, so the T cells may come from the graft donor. The sequenced sample was peripheral blood, obtained 180 days after TCRalphabeta/CD19-depleted stem cell transplant. The V and J genes are TRBV12-3 or TRBV12-4 and TRBJ2-7; 10 bases align to TRBD1. The DNA of the CDR3 is TGTACCAGCAGTTTAGCCGGGACAGGGGCCTACGAGCAGTACTTC. It translates to CTSSLAGTGAYEQYF.